This paragraph covers one TCR beta chain sequence. The CDR3 extends over 17 amino acids. The germline gives CDR1 MGHRA, CDR2 YSYEKL. The ends lost 4 bases at V and 2 bases at J; junction bases unmatched: 9. Using immunoSEQ multiplex PCR, the repertoire was profiled, and TCRdb retains in-frame clones only, with some absent. The sample holds roughly 1,500,000 clones; around 98.5% are singletons and the top ten take approximately 0.4%. The source of the sample is a study of shared clonotypes between healthy human individuals. The chain employs TRBV4-1 and TRBJ2-3; 10 nucleotides match TRBD2. The receptor was derived from a man aged 25 to 40 in good health. What was sequenced was naive CD4+ T cells sorted from blood. The sample's subset: CD45RA+ positively selected. The CDR3 loop reads CASSRMGLAGVTDTQYF. CDR3 bases: TGCGCCAGCAGCCGCATGGGCCTAGCGGGAGTCACAGATACGCAGTATTTT.